These 23 T cell receptor beta chains came from one sample sequenced in a study of blood T cell repertoires in COVID-19. This table comes from immunoSEQ multiplex PCR, and its TCRdb copy is limited to in-frame clones, with some not included. The sample comprises roughly 150,000 clones, around 84% of which are singletons, and roughly a fifth rests with the top ten. The source material was peripheral blood. Receptors originate from a woman older than 75 with acute or convalescent COVID-19.

The rearrangement links TRBV18 to TRBJ2-3, with 10 bases identical to TRBD2. The V and J ends lost 1 base and 6 bases, in that order; junction bases with no gene match: 4. The CDR3 length is 15 residues. Germline values: CDR1 KGHSH, CDR2 LQKENI. The CDR3 region is CASSPRLAGADTQYF. The CDR3 DNA sequence: TGTGCCAGCTCACCACGGCTAGCGGGAGCCGATACGCAGTATTTT.

The chain recombines TRBV6-5 with TRBJ1-2; TRBD1 matches at 9 bases. Trimming at V came to 6 bases and at J to 3 bases, leaving 5 bases not matched to a gene. Germline loops: CDR1 MNHEY, CDR2 SVGAGI. This CDR3 has 14 amino acids. In nucleotides, the CDR3 is TGTGCCAGCAGCGGGACAGGGAGGGACTATGGCTACACCTTC. Its translation is CASSGTGRDYGYTF.

The chain has TRBV18 and TRBJ1-5; 7 bases align to TRBD1. Germline V CDR1 and CDR2: KGHSH, LQKENI. Losses at the gene ends were 8 bases for V and 4 bases for J; bases not matched to a gene: 5. The CDR3 spans 13 residues. CDR3 DNA: TGTGCCAGCCAAGGACAGGTTAATCAGCCCCAGCATTTT. Encoded protein: CASQGQVNQPQHF. The variable domain in full, with the rest retrieved from reference TRBV18 and TRBJ1-5, is NAGVMQNPRHLVRRRGQEARLRCSPMKGHSHVYWYRQLPEEGLKFMVYLQKENIIDESGMPKERFSAEFPKEGPSILRIQQVVRGDSAAYFCASQGQVNQPQHFGDGTRLSIL.

The count of this clone is one. This chain joins TRBV18 and TRBJ1-1; tentative D call: TRBD1 (5 bases). Trimming cost V 1 base and J 0 bases, with 18 bases left between them. CDR1 KGHSH and CDR2 LQKENI come from the germline V gene. The CDR3 is made up of 18 amino acids. The CDR3 bases are TGTGCCAGCTCACCACTTATGGCAGGGAAGGCCATGAACACTGAAGCTTTCTTT. Translating gives CASSPLMAGKAMNTEAFF.

The chain is built from TRBV4-2 and TRBJ2-1, with TRBD2 matching over 8 bases. The CDR3 sequence is 15 residues long. CDR1 is LGHNA and CDR2 is YNFKEQ in the germline V gene. J was trimmed by 6 bases and V by 6 bases; bases with no gene match: 10. The CDR3 sequence is CASRRAGLDANEQFF. In DNA form, the CDR3 reads TGTGCCAGCAGGCGGGCGGGACTAGACGCCAATGAGCAGTTCTTC.

This chain connects TRBV3-1 (or the pseudogene TRBV3-2) to TRBJ1-2, with D perhaps TRBD1 (5 bases). The CDR3 is 15 amino acids. V lost 1 base, J lost 7 bases, and 16 bases lay in between. Germline CDR1 and CDR2: LGHDT and YNNKEL (reference sequence). The CDR3 protein is CASSQVFNRKGGYTF. In nucleotides, the CDR3 is TGTGCCAGCAGCCAAGTCTTCAACAGGAAAGGTGGCTACACCTTC.

The chain carries TRBV13 and TRBJ1-3; 8 nucleotides align to TRBD1. CDR1 is PRHDT and CDR2 is FYEKMQ in the germline V gene (reference sequence). The CDR3 extends over 16 amino acids. V shed 5 bases and J 2 bases; nucleotides not matched to a gene: 8. CDR3 bases: TGTGCCAGCAGCCAACCAATGACAGGGGCTGGAAACACCATATATTTT. Amino acids: CASSQPMTGAGNTIYF.

The chain employs TRBV28 and TRBJ1-5; D perhaps matches TRBD1 (5 bases). This CDR3 has 13 amino acids. Trimming pared 5 bases from V and 2 bases from J, leaving 7 bases between. The germline gives CDR1 MDHEN, CDR2 SYDVKM. In nucleotides, the CDR3 is TGTGCCAGCAGTGGGGGGGGCAATCAGCCCCAGCATTTT. The encoded protein is CASSGGGNQPQHF.

CDR3 loop: CASRPTGSNYGYTF. The CDR3 bases are TGTGCCAGCAGACCGACAGGTTCTAACTATGGCTACACCTTC. The rearrangement uses TRBV27 and TRBJ1-2; TRBD1 might be the D (6 bases). Germline V CDR1 and CDR2: MNHEY, SMNVEV (reference sequence). The CDR3 is 14 amino acids. V was trimmed by 6 bases and J by 0 bases, leaving 11 bases between them.

The V gene is TRBV2, the J gene TRBJ2-3; D perhaps matches TRBD2 (5 bases). Germline V lookup: CDR1 SNHLY, CDR2 FYNNEI. Trimming left V 5 bases short and J 2 bases short, with 11 bases between. This CDR3 comprises 14 residues. The CDR3, as DNA: TGTGCCAGCAGTCGAGGGTATGCCACAGATACGCAGTATTTT. This translates into CASSRGYATDTQYF.

The rearrangement links TRBV19 to TRBJ2-5, with TRBD2 identical over 9 bases. Trimming removed 5 bases from V and 0 bases from J; junction bases left unmatched: 4. Germline V lookup: CDR1 LNHDA, CDR2 SQIVND (reference sequence). This CDR3 is 15 amino acids long. The CDR3 loop is CASSLLAGNQETQYF. Written as DNA, the CDR3 is TGTGCCAGTAGTTTGCTAGCGGGGAACCAAGAGACCCAGTACTTC.

The gene calls are TRBV4-3 and TRBJ2-7; 8 positions match TRBD2. V lost 1 base to trimming and J lost 4 bases; unmatched junction nucleotides: 6. The length of the CDR3 is 15 residues. The V gene's germline CDR1 is LGHNA and CDR2 YSLEER. In DNA, the CDR3 is TGCGCCAGCAGCCAAGCGGTCGGGGGGGCTTACGAGCAGTACTTC. Translating gives CASSQAVGGAYEQYF.

The genes are TRBV7-3 and TRBJ2-5, with 11 bases that match TRBD1. The CDR3 extends over 15 amino acids. V lost 1 base, J lost 4 bases, and 2 bases stayed unmatched. Germline V gene lookup returns CDR1 SGHTA and CDR2 FQGTGA. CDR3 residues: CASSLNGQGAETQYF. The CDR3 region has the DNA TGTGCCAGCAGCTTAAACGGACAGGGGGCAGAGACCCAGTACTTC.

The chain employs TRBV5-1 and TRBJ1-1, with 8 nucleotides matching TRBD1. V dropped 4 bases and J dropped 4; count of bases not matched to a gene: 3. CDR1 SGHRS and CDR2 YFSETQ come from the germline V gene. The CDR3 spans 13 residues. The CDR3: CASSVDRVTEAFF. The CDR3, as DNA: TGCGCCAGCAGCGTGGACAGGGTCACTGAAGCTTTCTTT.

Ten or more counts support this clone. The CDR3 DNA reads TGTGCCAGCAGCCGACAGACCTACGAGCAGTACTTC. The encoded protein is CASSRQTYEQYF. The chain employs TRBV5-6 and TRBJ2-7; D is perhaps TRBD1 (5 bases). The CDR3 totals 12 residues. Germline lookup yields CDR1 SGHDT and CDR2 YYEEEE. Trimming took 4 bases from V and 2 from J, leaving 7 bases between them.

The chain joins TRBV19 to TRBJ2-1; 8 bases align to TRBD2. Germline trimming cut 5 bases from V and 2 bases from J; bases unmatched to any gene: 2. The CDR3 extends over 14 amino acids. Per germline, CDR1 LNHDA and CDR2 SQIVND (reference sequence). CDR3 loop: CASSYSGTYNEQFF. The CDR3 DNA reads TGTGCCAGTAGTTATAGCGGGACCTACAATGAGCAGTTCTTC.

The V and J genes are TRBV10-3 and TRBJ1-2; D perhaps matches TRBD1 (6 bases). The CDR3 totals 14 residues. Trimming left V 2 bases short and J 5 bases short, with 12 bases between. Per germline, CDR1 ENHRY and CDR2 SYGVKD. CDR3 protein: CAISETGTAYGYTF. The CDR3 DNA is TGTGCCATCAGTGAGACAGGGACGGCATATGGCTACACCTTC.

CDR3 in amino acids: CASSLDQGARETQYF. CDR3 DNA: TGTGCCAGCAGCTTGGATCAGGGGGCCAGAGAGACCCAGTACTTC. V gene TRBV5-4 combines with J gene TRBJ2-5, with 8 bases matching TRBD1. CDR1 and CDR2 from the germline V gene are SGHNT and YYREEE (reference sequence). This CDR3 is 15 amino acids long. The V and J ends lost 0 bases and 4 bases, in that order; junction bases with no gene match: 5. Variable domain in full (rest from reference TRBV5-4 and TRBJ2-5): ETGVTQSPTHLIKTRGQQVTLRCSSQSGHNTVSWYQQALGQGPQFIFQYYREEENGRGNFPPRFSGLQFPNYSSELNVNALELDDSALYLCASSLDQGARETQYFGPGTRLLVL.

The chain joins TRBV5-1 to TRBJ2-2; TRBD1 matches 9 bases. CDR3 length equals 15 residues. The germline V gene encodes CDR1 SGHRS and CDR2 YFSETQ. The J segment lost 6 bases and the V segment lost 0 bases, leaving 3 bases of the junction unmatched. CDR3 protein: CASSLGDRDAGELFF. The CDR3 DNA sequence: TGCGCCAGCAGCTTGGGGGACAGGGACGCCGGGGAGCTGTTTTTT.

This chain uses TRBV27 with TRBJ2-1; the match to TRBD2 covers 13 bases. V was clipped by 6 bases and J by 1 base; unmatched bases: 9. Germline CDR1 MNHEY, CDR2 SMNVEV (reference sequence). CDR3 size: 18 residues. For the CDR3, the DNA is TGTGCCAGCAGCAAACTAGCGGGAGGGTTAGGGTCCTACAATGAGCAGTTCTTC. Translated, it gives CASSKLAGGLGSYNEQFF.

This clone has more than one count but fewer than ten. The V gene is TRBV11-1, the J gene TRBJ1-1, with D possibly being TRBD1 (6 bases). Germline loops: CDR1 SGHAT, CDR2 FQDESV (reference sequence). Trimming stripped 3 bases from V and 3 bases from J, with 11 bases between. The CDR3 runs 14 residues. In DNA, the CDR3 is TGTGCCAGCAGCTTCAGGGGTGAGGACACTGAAGCTTTCTTT. Its translation is CASSFRGEDTEAFF.

The chain carries TRBV4-2 and TRBJ2-1; maybe TRBD2 (6 bases). Looked up from germline, CDR1 is LGHNA and CDR2 is YNFKEQ. The CDR3 consists of 14 residues. Deletions cut 9 bases from V and 5 bases from J, with 17 bases between. CDR3 amino acids: CASQTRRGHNEQFF. CDR3 coding DNA: TGTGCCAGTCAAACTAGGAGGGGCCACAATGAGCAGTTCTTC.

This clone has a handful of counts. The gene calls are TRBV4-2 and TRBJ2-7; D might be TRBD2 (5 bases). From germline, CDR1 is LGHNA and CDR2 YNFKEQ. V was shortened by 1 base and J by 2 bases, with 18 bases between the two germline ends. There are 17 residues in the CDR3. CDR3 bases: TGTGCCAGCAGCCAAGTGTCCGTTAGCGCAAAGACCTACGAGCAGTACTTC. It yields the protein CASSQVSVSAKTYEQYF.